This T cell receptor beta chain comes out of a study of blood T cell repertoires in COVID-19. V lost 3 bases, J lost 8 bases, and 10 bases lay in between. CDR3 length equals 12 residues. CDR1 and CDR2 from the germline V gene are SGHDN and FVKESK. Assay: immunoSEQ multiplex PCR; the TCRdb copy retains only in-frame clones and omits some. The table lists some 270,000 clones, around nine tenths of them singletons, with 8.5% to 9% in the top ten. The chain links TRBV14 to TRBJ1-1; no reliable D call. The sequence came from a man in his forties or fifties with active or convalescent COVID-19. Specimen: peripheral blood. The DNA for the CDR3 is TGTGCCAGCAGCCAGTGGGCGGGCGAAGCTTTCTTT. Its translation: CASSQWAGEAFF.